The 26 T cell receptor beta chains below come from one sample, sequenced in a study of metastatic and nonmetastatic thyroid tumors. TCRdb re-clonotyped the PCR reads through MiXCR. The data hold around 28,000 clones, with roughly 4% observed a single time. Before thyroid surgery, none of the patients had received any treatment. Sequenced: blood. The origin of the receptors is a male donor with papillary thyroid cancer or a benign thyroid nodule (not recorded which). Some clones in this sample may be carry-over from other donors' samples.

By frequency in the sample, this clone is medium-sized. This chain uses TRBV6-1 with TRBJ2-2, with 8 bases that match TRBD1. V dropped 6 bases and J dropped 6; count of bases not matched to a gene: 3. CDR1 is MNHNS, CDR2 SASEGT, per germline. The length of the CDR3 is 13 residues. The CDR3 sequence is CASSPDRAGELFF. The DNA of the CDR3 is TGTGCCAGCAGCCCGGACAGGGCCGGGGAGCTGTTTTTT.

This clone appeared a single time. The chain has TRBV20-1 and TRBJ1-5; unclear D gene. Germline CDR1 reads DFQATT; CDR2 reads SNEGSKA (reference sequence). The length of the CDR3 is 16 residues. The V end was cut by 0 bases, the J end by 2 bases, with 14 bases between. CDR3 amino acids: CSARDPSPLGNQPQHF. In nucleotides, the CDR3 is TGCAGTGCTAGAGATCCCTCCCCTCTGGGCAATCAGCCCCAGCATTTT.

At least ten counts were recorded for this clone. This sequence may be a read error, since a much larger clone differs from it by one base. The sample carries other DNA sequences with the same CDR3. The rearrangement uses TRBV11-2 and TRBJ2-3; D gene uncertain. Germline V lookup: CDR1 SGHAT, CDR2 FQNNGV. There are 12 residues in the CDR3. CDR3 loop: CASSQSTYTQYF. The CDR3 DNA reads as TGCGCCAGCAGTCAATCAACTTATACGCAGTATTTT.

This clone was detected ten times or more. The chain carries TRBV3-1 and TRBJ2-1, with TRBD2 matching 9 bases. The CDR3 is 16 amino acids. J lost 8 bases, V lost 4 bases, and 12 bases had no gene match. Germline CDR1 LGHDT, CDR2 YNNKEL (reference sequence). CDR3 bases: TGTGCCAGCAGCCCCCGTGTGCTAGCGGGATTTCATGAGCAGTTCTTC. Translation gives CASSPRVLAGFHEQFF.

About this clone: The junction departs from germline at one end; a sequencing error may be responsible. The chain links TRBV24-1 to TRBJ2-1; maybe TRBD2 (5 bases). Germline V gives CDR1 KGHDR, CDR2 SFDVKD. This CDR3 spans 17 amino acids. For the CDR3, the DNA is TGTGGCACCAGTGCCATTTCTGAGACAAGCGGCTACAATGAGCAGTTCTTC. Amino acid sequence: CGTSAISETSGYNEQFF.

This clone was detected ten times or more. The V gene is TRBV19, the J gene TRBJ2-3; D may be TRBD1 (6 bases). This CDR3 spans 15 amino acids. Looked up from germline, CDR1 is LNHDA and CDR2 is SQIVND (reference sequence). Trimming took 4 bases from V and 1 from J, leaving 12 bases between them. The CDR3 DNA reads TGTGCCAGTAGTAGGGAGCGACAGGGCACAGATACGCAGTATTTT. This encodes CASSRERQGTDTQYF.

This clone has only a few counts. J is TRBJ2-2 and V is TRBV10-2; D is undetermined. CDR1 and CDR2 from the germline V gene are WSHSY and SAAADI. The V and J ends lost 0 bases and 6 bases respectively, with 8 bases between them. The CDR3 has 14 residues. The CDR3 region is CASSESGGAGELFF. Written as DNA, the CDR3 is TGCGCCAGCAGTGAGTCAGGTGGAGCCGGGGAGCTGTTTTTT.

This clone was counted ten times or more. The chain is built from TRBV20-1 and TRBJ2-1; TRBD2 matches 8 bases. This CDR3 region has 13 residues. V was pared by 6 bases and J by 2 bases, with 3 bases of the junction left unmatched. CDR1 and CDR2 (germline): DFQATT, SNEGSKA (reference sequence). The DNA of the CDR3 is TGCAGTGCCCCGGGACTAGCCTACAATGAGCAGTTCTTC. Amino acids: CSAPGLAYNEQFF.

For this clone: Other nucleotide sequences in the sample specify the same CDR3. The chain employs TRBV27 and TRBJ1-2; D is perhaps TRBD1 (6 bases). V was pared by 6 bases and J by 8 bases, with 13 bases between. The CDR3 totals 12 residues. CDR1 MNHEY and CDR2 SMNVEV come from the germline V gene (reference sequence). The CDR3 spells CASSSTGRGYTF. DNA of the CDR3: TGTGCCAGCAGCTCTACAGGGCGAGGCTACACCTTC.

This clone was counted only a few times. At one end the junction does not follow the germline gene, possibly because of a read error. The V gene is TRBV24-1, the J gene TRBJ2-7, with D possibly being TRBD2 (5 bases). The germline gives CDR1 KGHDR, CDR2 SFDVKD. The CDR3 length is 16 residues. The CDR3 region has the DNA TGTGCCATCAGTGACCCCGGCAGTGGAGGTCCCTACGAGCAGTACTTC. Translating it yields CAISDPGSGGPYEQYF.

This clone occurred a few times. The chain has TRBV6-2 or TRBV6-3 and TRBJ2-7, with D uncertain. V dropped 0 bases and J dropped 0 bases, with 9 bases sitting between them. Germline V CDR1 and CDR2: MNHEY, SVGEGT. The CDR3 has 15 residues. In DNA form, the CDR3 reads TGTGCCAGCAGTTACTCATGGTCCTCCTCCTACGAGCAGTACTTC. Protein product: CASSYSWSSSYEQYF.

By proportion, this clone is medium-sized. This rearrangement joins TRBV28 to TRBJ2-7; a weak D match, TRBD2 (6 bases). Trimming took 3 bases from V and 2 from J, leaving 20 bases between them. CDR3 length: 17 residues. Germline V CDR1 and CDR2: MDHEN, SYDVKM. CDR3 in DNA: TGTGCCAGCAGTTTTGGGGGGATATGGCGAGTTACCTACGAGCAGTACTTC. Translating it yields CASSFGGIWRVTYEQYF.

V usage is TRBV5-6 and J usage is TRBJ2-1, with TRBD1 matching 8 bases. Trimming at V came to 3 bases and at J to 6 bases, leaving 2 bases not matched to a gene. Germline-derived CDR1 and CDR2 are SGHDT and YYEEEE. The CDR3 is made up of 13 amino acids. The CDR3 region is CASSSTGGNEQFF. The CDR3 DNA reads TGTGCCAGCAGCTCCACAGGGGGCAATGAGCAGTTCTTC.

The chain recombines TRBV6-2 or TRBV6-3 with TRBJ1-1, with no clear D. The CDR3 totals 13 residues. CDR1 is MNHEY and CDR2 is SVGEGT in the germline V gene. V lost 7 bases and J 14 bases, leaving 23 bases between the germline ends. CDR3 sequence reads: CASIERENTAAFF. The DNA of the CDR3 is TGTGCCAGCATTGAGAGAGAGAACACTGCAGCGTTCTTT.

This clone was detected many times. V is TRBV19 and J is TRBJ2-7; 9 bases map to TRBD1. Germline V lookup: CDR1 LNHDA, CDR2 SQIVND (reference sequence). The CDR3 has 15 residues. With V trimmed by 4 bases and J by 1 base, 5 bases remained unmatched. CDR3 sequence (DNA): TGTGCCAGTAGTAGTGGGACAGGGTCTTCCTACGAGCAGTACTTC. Its protein is CASSSGTGSSYEQYF.

Many counts were recorded for this clone. The rearrangement links TRBV30 to TRBJ1-2, with 7 bases matching TRBD1. Trimming took 3 bases from V and 8 from J; bases not matched to a gene: 9. Germline V gives CDR1 GTSNPN, CDR2 SVGIG (reference sequence). The CDR3 spans 13 residues. The CDR3 coding sequence is TGTGCCTGGAGGGGGACTCAGGGGGGGGGCTACACCTTC. It yields the protein CAWRGTQGGGYTF. Drawing the rest from reference TRBV30 and TRBJ1-2, the complete variable domain is SQTIHQWPATLVQPVGSPLSLECTVEGTSNPNLYWYRQAAGRGLQLLFYSVGIGQISSEVPQNLSASRPQDRQFILSSKKLLLSDSGFYLCAWRGTQGGGYTFGSGTRLTVV.

This chain connects TRBV27 to TRBJ2-6; 8 bases map to TRBD1. CDR1 MNHEY and CDR2 SMNVEV come from the germline V gene (reference sequence). CDR3 length: 18 residues. The V segment lost 5 bases and the J segment 1 base; nucleotides outside the gene matches: 10. The CDR3 nucleotides are TGTGCCAGCAGTCCCCGGACAGGGTTTCTATCTGGGGCCAACGTCCTGACTTTC. As protein: CASSPRTGFLSGANVLTF.

Concerning this clone itself: The junction departs from germline at one end; a sequencing error may be responsible. The chain employs TRBV6-2 or TRBV6-3 and TRBJ2-7; 7 bases are a match to TRBD2. This CDR3 spans 14 amino acids. The germline gives CDR1 MNHEY, CDR2 SVGEGT. CDR3 nucleotide sequence: TGTGCCATCAGTTACGGGGGGTCCCTCTACGAGCAGTACTTC. Protein sequence: CAISYGGSLYEQYF.

V is TRBV2 and J is TRBJ2-7; D is possibly TRBD1 (5 bases). CDR1 and CDR2 from the germline V gene are SNHLY and FYNNEI. V lost 4 bases, J lost 7 bases, and 14 bases lay in between. There are 13 residues in the CDR3. For the CDR3, the DNA is TGTGCCAGCAGTGCGGGTTCAGGGTGGGAGCAGTACTTC. Translated, it gives CASSAGSGWEQYF.

This clone came up a few times. CDR3: CSASWGRLEQFF. In DNA, the CDR3 is TGCAGTGCTAGCTGGGGGCGTCTTGAGCAGTTCTTC. This chain links TRBV20-1 with TRBJ2-1, with D maybe TRBD1 (6 bases). The CDR3 consists of 12 residues. Germline CDR1 is DFQATT and CDR2 is SNEGSKA (reference sequence). Trimming removed 3 bases from V and 9 bases from J, with 12 bases in between.

By share of the sample, this clone is medium-sized (0.01 to 0.1%). The chain combines TRBV28 with TRBJ2-2; 11 bases agree with TRBD2. Losses at the gene ends were 5 bases for V and 3 bases for J; bases not matched to a gene: 5. Germline loops: CDR1 MDHEN, CDR2 SYDVKM. The CDR3 has 16 amino acids. This CDR3 is CASSPGGLADTGELFF. The CDR3 nucleotides are TGTGCCAGCAGTCCTGGGGGACTAGCGGACACCGGGGAGCTGTTTTTT.

This clone counts as medium-sized. This chain uses TRBV6-1 with TRBJ1-2; D not certain. The CDR3 consists of 16 residues. The ends were cut back, 7 bases at V and 3 bases at J, with 21 bases in the middle. Germline CDR1 MNHNS, CDR2 SASEGT. This CDR3 reads CASKASEGNDYYGYTF. CDR3 nucleotide sequence: TGTGCCAGCAAGGCATCAGAAGGGAACGACTACTATGGCTACACCTTC.

The chain is built from TRBV6-1 and TRBJ1-2, with D possibly TRBD1 on 5 matching bases. This CDR3 is built from 14 residues. Germline V lookup: CDR1 MNHNS, CDR2 SASEGT. Trimming pared 8 bases from V and 0 bases from J, leaving 13 bases between. The CDR3 loop reads CASAPQGSNYGYTF. The CDR3 bases are TGTGCCAGCGCCCCCCAGGGTTCTAACTATGGCTACACCTTC.

The V gene is TRBV10-3, the J gene TRBJ2-7; TRBD2 matches 12 bases. Germline CDR1 ENHRY, CDR2 SYGVKD. The ends lost 3 bases at V and 2 bases at J; junction bases unmatched: 2. The CDR3 totals 15 residues. The CDR3 spells CAISDWTSGTYEQYF. CDR3 coding DNA: TGTGCCATCAGTGATTGGACTAGCGGGACCTACGAGCAGTACTTC.

This clone occurred a few times. The chain recombines TRBV6-5 with TRBJ2-1, with 7 nucleotides matching TRBD2. CDR3 size: 15 residues. After removal of 0 bases from V and 5 bases from J, the junction contained 4 bases not matched to a gene. Germline CDR1 reads MNHEY; CDR2 reads SVGAGI. CDR3 loop: CASSYSGGSNNEQFF. CDR3 nucleotide sequence: TGTGCCAGCAGTTACTCGGGAGGGAGCAACAATGAGCAGTTCTTC.

This clone was counted between two and nine times. The junction and the germline gene differ at one end; a read error may be behind it. This chain joins TRBV13 and TRBJ2-1, with TRBD2 matching 7 bases. From germline, CDR1 is PRHDT and CDR2 FYEKMQ (reference sequence). CDR3 length: 16 amino acids. CDR3 bases: TGTGCCAGCACCTTATCTAAGGGGAGGGCCTACAATGAGCAGTTCTTC. Its translation is CASTLSKGRAYNEQFF.